These 28 T cell receptor beta chains share one sample of origin, sequenced in a study of human T cells and chemical hapten exposure. Sample time point: patch test 1, 2 weeks after DPC sensitization. Treatment indicated: therapeutic diphenylcyclopropenone sensitization with weekly scalp DPC. TCRdb used MiXCR to reprocess the RACE reads, holding one entry per CDR3 protein. The data show 350,000 or so distinct CDR3 sequences, with around 7% seen just once and roughly 8% held by the top ten. Sequences were derived from whole blood, sampled in connection with sensitization to the hapten diphenylcyclopropenone (DPC). The receptors originated from a woman between 18 and 29 years old with alopecia areata. Some clones in this sample may be carry-over from other donors' samples.

This clonotype was found a few times. J is TRBJ2-5 and V is TRBV2; D is perhaps TRBD2 (6 bases). Germline V gives CDR1 SNHLY, CDR2 FYNNEI. V lost 9 bases, J lost 5 bases, and 10 bases lay in between. The CDR3 consists of 11 residues. The DNA for the CDR3 is TGTGCCAGTACACTAGCCGAGACCCAGTACTTC. Translated, it gives CASTLAETQYF.

This clonotype was recorded a few times. The chain recombines TRBV4-1 with TRBJ1-1; unclear D gene. Per germline, CDR1 MGHRA and CDR2 YSYEKL. This CDR3 has 15 amino acids. The V and J ends lost 6 bases and 1 base respectively, with 15 bases between them. The CDR3 region is CASRDLPTGNTEAFF. The CDR3 DNA is TGCGCCAGCAGAGACCTTCCGACGGGGAACACTGAAGCTTTCTTT.

This clonotype was detected only a few times. The chain recombines TRBV6-2 or TRBV6-3 with TRBJ1-1; 9 bases line up with TRBD1. This CDR3 spans 15 amino acids. The ends lost 4 bases at V and 4 bases at J; junction bases unmatched: 7. Germline V lookup: CDR1 MNHEY, CDR2 SVGEGT. The CDR3 nucleotides read TGTGCCAGCAGTTCCTGGGACAGGGAGGGCACTGAAGCTTTCTTT. Translated, it gives CASSSWDREGTEAFF.

A few counts support this clonotype. The rearrangement uses TRBV6-5 and TRBJ2-2, with D hard to call. Trimming shortened V by 4 bases and J by 3 bases, and 9 bases separated the two germline ends. The CDR3 runs to 14 residues. Germline CDR1 and CDR2: MNHEY and SVGAGI. The CDR3: CASSFSLYTGELFF. In nucleotides, the CDR3 is TGTGCCAGCAGTTTCAGCTTATACACCGGGGAGCTGTTTTTT.

The chain joins TRBV23-1 to TRBJ2-3; D possibly uses TRBD1 or TRBD2 (5 bases each). TRBV23-1 is labeled an ORF, and its function is uncertain. This CDR3 has 15 residues. The germline V and J ends were trimmed by 2 bases and 6 bases, with 15 bases remaining between them. The CDR3 loop reads CASSQQGPSPDTQYF. CDR3 DNA: TGCGCCAGCAGTCAACAGGGACCGTCCCCTGATACGCAGTATTTT.

The genes are TRBV6-2 or TRBV6-3 and TRBJ1-2; no clear D gene. Trimming left V 2 bases short and J 8 bases short, with 30 bases between. CDR3 length: 19 amino acids. From germline, CDR1 is MNHEY and CDR2 SVGEGT. The CDR3 is CASSYPLQLGIRMVSGYTF. The CDR3 region has the DNA TGTGCCAGCAGTTACCCGCTGCAACTAGGGATTCGCATGGTCTCGGGCTACACCTTC.

This chain connects TRBV7-9 to TRBJ1-1; D uncertain. The CDR3 covers 16 residues. Per the germline V gene, CDR1 is SEHNR and CDR2 is FQNEAQ (reference sequence). V lost 4 bases and J lost 0, with 15 bases in between. The DNA for the CDR3 is TGTGCCAGCAGCTCCACCGCGGTCAGCATGAACACTGAAGCTTTCTTT. It is translated as CASSSTAVSMNTEAFF.

This clonotype showed up just a few times. The rearrangement uses TRBV4-1 and TRBJ2-1, with 7 bases that match TRBD1. CDR1 is MGHRA, CDR2 YSYEKL, per germline. CDR3 size: 17 residues. With 2 bases clipped from V and 0 bases from J, the junction kept 7 bases outside the gene matches. This CDR3 is CASSQTTGTASYNEQFF. The CDR3 DNA reads as TGCGCCAGCAGCCAAACCACCGGGACAGCCTCCTACAATGAGCAGTTCTTC.

There are a few counts of this clonotype. The rearrangement links TRBV29-1 to TRBJ2-5; 14 bases map to TRBD2. With 3 bases clipped from V and 9 bases from J, the junction kept 3 bases outside the gene matches. CDR1 and CDR2 (germline): SQVTM, ANQGSEA. The CDR3 covers 13 residues. The CDR3: CSVETSGGAAQYF. CDR3 nucleotides: TGCAGCGTTGAGACTAGCGGGGGGGCGGCCCAGTACTTC.

This clonotype has more than one count but fewer than ten. The V gene is TRBV9, the J gene TRBJ1-6; perhaps TRBD1 as D (5 bases). Germline V gene lookup returns CDR1 SGDLS and CDR2 YYNGEE. Trimming cost V 3 bases and J 9 bases, with 7 bases left between them. The CDR3 runs to 12 residues. CDR3 protein: CASSAGGSPLHF. The DNA of the CDR3 is TGTGCCAGCAGCGCGGGGGGTTCACCCCTCCACTTT.

This clonotype showed up many times. This chain connects TRBV20-1 to TRBJ1-1, with D perhaps TRBD1 (5 bases). V lost 0 bases to trimming and J lost 4 bases, with 15 bases between them. The CDR3 is 15 amino acids. Germline V gives CDR1 DFQATT, CDR2 SNEGSKA (reference sequence). CDR3 DNA: TGCAGTGCTAGAGATCCGAAGGGGTTTCGCACTGAAGCTTTCTTT. Translating gives CSARDPKGFRTEAFF.

This clonotype was found many times. This sequence joins TRBV4-3 and TRBJ2-6; D is ambiguous. In germline, CDR1 is LGHNA, CDR2 YSLEER. Trimming removed 6 bases at V and 0 bases at J, with 15 bases between. This CDR3 region has 17 residues. In DNA form, the CDR3 reads TGCGCCAGCAGGCCTGCGGCCTTTCTCTCTGGGGCCAACGTCCTGACTTTC. Translating gives CASRPAAFLSGANVLTF.

The chain recombines TRBV25-1 with TRBJ1-3, with D possibly TRBD1 on 5 matching bases. The CDR3 loop spans 13 amino acids. V was shortened by 9 bases and J by 2 bases, with 11 bases between the two germline ends. CDR1 is MGHDK, CDR2 SYGVNS, per germline. DNA for the CDR3: TGTGCCAGTGCGGGGACCGCTGGAAACACCATATATTTT. Protein sequence: CASAGTAGNTIYF.

This clonotype was observed a few times. The gene calls are TRBV6-2 or TRBV6-3 and TRBJ1-5; D unresolved. The germline V gene has CDR1 MNHEY and CDR2 SVGEGT. The CDR3 spans 17 residues. The V end lost 0 bases, the J end lost 4 bases, and 16 bases lay between the germline ends. CDR3 sequence reads: CASSYSIPWADNQPQHF. CDR3 sequence (DNA): TGTGCCAGCAGTTACTCGATTCCCTGGGCAGATAATCAGCCCCAGCATTTT.

The chain carries TRBV7-2 and TRBJ1-1; TRBD1 matches 7 bases. Germline trimming cut 4 bases from V and 4 bases from J; bases unmatched to any gene: 6. CDR3 length: 14 amino acids. Germline V lookup: CDR1 SGHTA, CDR2 FQGNSA. The CDR3 bases are TGTGCCAGCAGCTCTAACAGGGGAGGCACTGAAGCTTTCTTT. Translated: CASSSNRGGTEAFF.

The chain carries TRBV29-1 and TRBJ2-7; tentative D call: TRBD1 (6 bases). Germline-derived CDR1 and CDR2 are SQVTM and ANQGSEA. Trimming stripped 5 bases from V and 2 bases from J, with 10 bases between. The CDR3 spans 12 residues. The CDR3 DNA sequence: TGCAGCGTTCTACAGGGACCCTACGAGCAGTACTTC. Translating it yields CSVLQGPYEQYF.

This clonotype was seen at least ten times. The CDR3 loop is CASSFLHFGGANREQYF. CDR3 coding DNA: TGTGCCAGCAGTTTCCTCCATTTCGGGGGGGCGAACCGCGAGCAGTACTTC. The rearrangement uses TRBV28 and TRBJ2-7; 8 nucleotides agree with TRBD2. Trimming cost V 3 bases and J 6 bases; bases outside gene matches: 16. The CDR3 extends over 17 amino acids. Germline assignment: CDR1 MDHEN and CDR2 SYDVKM.

This clonotype was counted at least ten times. The rearrangement links TRBV6-5 to TRBJ2-3; no firm D call. The CDR3 has 12 amino acids. The V end lost 6 bases, the J end lost 2 bases, and 6 bases lay between the germline ends. Germline CDR1 reads MNHEY; CDR2 reads SVGAGI. CDR3 nucleotide sequence: TGTGCCAGCAGCCGCAACACAGATACGCAGTATTTT. Translated: CASSRNTDTQYF.

This clonotype was recorded a few times. The chain couples TRBV25-1 to TRBJ1-2; D gene unclear. V lost 3 bases, J lost 4 bases, and 12 bases lay in between. The CDR3 is 14 amino acids. Germline V CDR1 and CDR2: MGHDK, SYGVNS. CDR3 nucleotides: TGTGCCAGCAGTGAGGAGGAACAGTTCTATGGCTACACCTTC. This codes for CASSEEEQFYGYTF.

In DNA form, the CDR3 reads TGTGCCAGCAGTGACTCGAGTAGTCCGCGAGGCTACACCTTC. Translating gives CASSDSSSPRGYTF. This chain connects TRBV6-4 to TRBJ1-2; D gene ambiguous. CDR1 is MRHNA, CDR2 SNTAGT, per germline. Trimming shortened V by 0 bases and J by 8 bases, and 13 bases separated the two germline ends. The CDR3 is 14 amino acids.

This clonotype was observed at least ten times. The chain joins TRBV12-3 or TRBV12-4 to TRBJ1-6; tentative D call: TRBD1 (5 bases). The CDR3 totals 15 residues. V shed 7 bases and J shed 4 bases, with 14 bases lying between them. Here the CDR3 DNA reads TGTGCCAGCACCCGCCGGACATCTTATAATTCACCCCTCCACTTT. This sequence encodes CASTRRTSYNSPLHF.

This chain connects TRBV20-1 to TRBJ1-5, with no clear D. The CDR3 totals 12 residues. Trimming pared 2 bases from V and 9 bases from J, leaving 11 bases between. Germline CDR1 reads DFQATT; CDR2 reads SNEGSKA (reference sequence). The CDR3 reads CSARPLRGPQHF. The CDR3, as DNA: TGCAGTGCTAGACCCCTCCGGGGGCCCCAGCATTTT.

This clonotype was seen more than once but under ten times. The rearrangement joins TRBV20-1 to TRBJ1-5; 7 bases agree with TRBD1. The CDR3 runs 14 residues. The trim removed 3 bases at V and 6 bases at J, leaving 8 bases unmatched. The V gene's germline CDR1 is DFQATT and CDR2 SNEGSKA (reference sequence). CDR3 sequence: CSARMGGGGQPQHF. The CDR3, as DNA: TGCAGTGCTAGGATGGGAGGGGGCGGTCAGCCCCAGCATTTT.

In its sample, this clonotype was seen many times. This chain uses TRBV7-8 with TRBJ1-5; possible D gene TRBD1, 5 bases. Germline CDR1 SGHVS, CDR2 FQNEAQ. The V and J ends lost 5 bases and 0 bases respectively, with 8 bases between them. The CDR3 sequence is 14 residues long. The CDR3 loop is CASSATDSNQPQHF. CDR3 bases: TGTGCCAGCAGCGCGACAGATAGCAATCAGCCCCAGCATTTT.

V is TRBV7-2 and J is TRBJ1-2; 9 bases are shared with TRBD1. The CDR3 contains 15 residues. The V gene end was trimmed by 5 bases and the J gene end by 8 bases; junction bases not matched to a gene: 12. Germline values: CDR1 SGHTA, CDR2 FQGNSA. CDR3 protein: CASSPATGGQGGYTF. DNA for the CDR3: TGTGCCAGCAGCCCAGCAACAGGGGGCCAGGGAGGCTACACCTTC.

This clonotype showed up many times. V gene TRBV29-1 combines with J gene TRBJ2-3; a possible D gene is TRBD2 (5 bases). Trimming took 7 bases from V and 0 from J, leaving 11 bases between them. The CDR3 runs 13 residues. Germline-derived CDR1 and CDR2 are SQVTM and ANQGSEA. The CDR3 bases are TGCAGCGGAGACGGGATCAGCACAGATACGCAGTATTTT. Its translation is CSGDGISTDTQYF.

The V and J genes are TRBV7-9 and TRBJ2-1; tentatively, D is TRBD2 (6 bases). Trimming shortened V by 1 base and J by 4 bases, and 14 bases separated the two germline ends. The length of the CDR3 is 16 residues. Per the germline V gene, CDR1 is SEHNR and CDR2 is FQNEAQ (reference sequence). The CDR3: CASSLGGTLAYNEQFF. CDR3 bases: TGTGCCAGCAGCTTAGGCGGGACTTTGGCTTACAATGAGCAGTTCTTC. The complete variable domain, with remaining parts taken from reference TRBV7-9 and TRBJ2-1, reads DTGVSQNPRHKITKRGQNVTFRCDPISEHNRLYWYRQTLGQGPEFLTYFQNEAQLEKSRLLSDRFSAERPKGSFSTLEIQRTEQGDSAMYLCASSLGGTLAYNEQFFGPGTRLTVL.

The chain combines TRBV6-1 with TRBJ1-5; D not certain. CDR1 is MNHNS and CDR2 is SASEGT in the germline V gene. This CDR3 region has 15 residues. Trimming took off 2 bases at V and 9 bases at J, with 17 bases between the two ends. The CDR3 bases are TGTGCCAGCAGTGAACTGACTGCGCTGTTGAGGCCCCAGCATTTT. Amino acids: CASSELTALLRPQHF.